This entry lists 10 T cell receptor beta chains sequenced from one sample in a study of control samples from healthy donors and cancer patients. Profiled with immunoSEQ multiplex PCR; TCRdb holds only in-frame clones, not every one. The sample shows roughly 100,000 clones, about 83% of them seen only once. Source material: blood. The receptors shown here come from a woman aged 45 to 65 in good health.

The chain is built from TRBV2 and TRBJ2-2; 14 bases are shared with TRBD2. Per germline, CDR1 SNHLY and CDR2 FYNNEI. There are 17 residues in the CDR3. The V and J ends lost 7 bases and 8 bases, in that order; junction bases with no gene match: 12. CDR3 bases: TGTGCCAGCACCTCCCCGGGACTAGCGGGGGCGGGTGGGGAGCTGTTTTTT. Translation gives CASTSPGLAGAGGELFF. The full variable domain, with the rest looked up from reference TRBV2 and TRBJ2-2, is EPEVTQTPSHQVTQMGQEVILRCVPISNHLYFYWYRQILGQKVEFLVSFYNNEISEKSEIFDDQFSVERPDGSNFTLKIRSTKLEDSAMYFCASTSPGLAGAGGELFFGEGSRLTVL.

This rearrangement joins TRBV7-6 to TRBJ2-7; possibly TRBD1 or TRBD2 for D (5 bases each). The CDR3 spans 15 residues. Germline V gene lookup returns CDR1 SGHVS and CDR2 FNYEAQ. V shed 2 bases and J shed 2 bases, with 13 bases lying between them. CDR3 region: CASSLTSGTPYEQYF. The CDR3 coding sequence is TGTGCCAGCAGCTTAACATCCGGGACCCCCTACGAGCAGTACTTC.

This clone was seen a few times. The rearrangement uses TRBV6-5 and TRBJ1-1, with unresolved D. This CDR3 region has 11 residues. Trimming removed 5 bases from V and 6 bases from J, with 7 bases in between. The germline gives CDR1 MNHEY, CDR2 SVGAGI. The CDR3 loop reads CASSLGSEAFF. The CDR3 DNA reads TGTGCCAGCAGTCTCGGATCTGAAGCTTTCTTT.

The chain has TRBV7-2 and TRBJ2-3; D is unresolved. Between the trimmed V and J ends, which lost 1 base and 1 base, there was a span of 6 bases. The germline CDR1 and CDR2 sequences are SGHTA and FQGNSA. The CDR3 contains 14 residues. CDR3 nucleotide sequence: TGTGCCAGCAGCTTAGGATCTGGCACAGATACGCAGTATTTT. Translating it yields CASSLGSGTDTQYF.

The chain links TRBV4-1 to TRBJ1-2; D is unclear. Trimming shortened V by 0 bases and J by 7 bases, and 9 bases separated the two germline ends. The CDR3 contains 13 residues. CDR1 and CDR2 from the germline V gene are MGHRA and YSYEKL. The CDR3 sequence: CASSQEWRSGYTF. CDR3 bases: TGCGCCAGCAGCCAAGAGTGGAGGTCTGGCTACACCTTC.

The chain is built from TRBV7-3 and TRBJ2-1; 10 bases are shared with TRBD2. There are 18 residues in the CDR3. Unmatched junction bases numbered 9, after V lost 4 bases and J lost 0 bases. In germline, CDR1 is SGHTA, CDR2 FQGTGA. The DNA of the CDR3 is TGTGCCAGCAGCTCACTTACTAGCGGGACTGACTCCTACAATGAGCAGTTCTTC. It specifies CASSSLTSGTDSYNEQFF.

The gene calls are TRBV10-3 and TRBJ2-7; TRBD2 might be the D (5 bases). This CDR3 spans 14 amino acids. Trimming took off 3 bases at V and 2 bases at J, with 11 bases between the two ends. Germline V gene data show CDR1 as ENHRY and CDR2 as SYGVKD. As DNA, the CDR3 is TGTGCCATCAGTGATATGAGGGTTGCCTACGAGCAGTACTTC. It translates to CAISDMRVAYEQYF.

The V and J genes are TRBV5-6 and TRBJ1-2; D not resolved. The CDR3 extends over 14 amino acids. Deletions cut 1 base from V and 8 bases from J, with 15 bases between. Germline lookup yields CDR1 SGHDT and CDR2 YYEEEE. The CDR3 DNA follows: TGTGCCAGCAGCTTGTACAGCCACGGCAGGGGCTACACCTTC. It translates to CASSLYSHGRGYTF.

The chain has TRBV11-2 and TRBJ2-7; 10 positions agree with TRBD2. Germline CDR1 is SGHAT and CDR2 is FQNNGV. There are 15 residues in the CDR3. V gave up 0 bases and J gave up 3 bases; unmatched junction bases: 2. The CDR3 DNA is TGTGCCAGCAGCTTAGAGCTAGCGGGGGACTACGAGCAGTACTTC. Its translation: CASSLELAGDYEQYF.

The V gene is TRBV4-3, the J gene TRBJ2-3, with a tentative D call TRBD2 (6 bases). V was pared by 2 bases and J by 8 bases, with 29 bases between. This CDR3 contains 19 residues. The germline V gene encodes CDR1 LGHNA and CDR2 YSLEER. Here the CDR3 reads CASSQLRSASVLQWVTQYF. The CDR3, as DNA: TGCGCCAGCAGCCAACTCCGGTCAGCTAGCGTCCTACAGTGGGTTACGCAGTATTTT.